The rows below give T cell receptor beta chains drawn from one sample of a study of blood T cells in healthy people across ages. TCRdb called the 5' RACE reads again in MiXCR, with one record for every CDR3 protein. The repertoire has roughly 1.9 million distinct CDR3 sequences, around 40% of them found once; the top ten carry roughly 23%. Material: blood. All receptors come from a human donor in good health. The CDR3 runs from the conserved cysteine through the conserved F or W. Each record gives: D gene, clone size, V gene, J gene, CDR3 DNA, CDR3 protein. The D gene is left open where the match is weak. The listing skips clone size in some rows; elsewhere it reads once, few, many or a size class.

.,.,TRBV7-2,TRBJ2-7,TGTGCCAGCAGCATACAACACAGCGCGCTTACCTACGAGCAGTACTTC,CASSIQHSALTYEQYF
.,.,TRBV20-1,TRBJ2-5,TGCAGTGCTGGCCAAGGGACATTCCAGGGAGAGACCCAGTACTTC,CSAGQGTFQGETQYF
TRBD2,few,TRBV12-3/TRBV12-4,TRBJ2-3,TGTGCCAGCAGTGCTAGCGGGTGGAGGGATACGCAGTATTTT,CASSASGWRDTQYF
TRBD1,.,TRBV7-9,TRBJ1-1,TGTGCCTCCTCAGGGGGCGCGGGCACTGAAGCTTTCTTT,CASSGGAGTEAFF
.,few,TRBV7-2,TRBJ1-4,TGTGCCAGCTCTATCGGCCCAAATGAAAAACTGTTTTTT,CASSIGPNEKLFF
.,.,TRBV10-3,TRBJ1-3,TGTGCCATCAAGATGAGCTCTGGAAACACCATATATTTT,CAIKMSSGNTIYF
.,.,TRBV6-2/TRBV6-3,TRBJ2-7,TGTGCCAGCAGTAAAAACGTGCGGGGCCGCGAGCAGTACTTC,CASSKNVRGREQYF
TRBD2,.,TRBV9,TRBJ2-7,TGTGCCAGCAGCGTAGGGGCTAGCGGGGGTGCCTACGAGCAGTACTTC,CASSVGASGGAYEQYF
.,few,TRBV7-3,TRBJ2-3,TGTGCCAGCAGCGCCGACGGGGGGCGAGATACGCAGTATTTT,CASSADGGRDTQYF
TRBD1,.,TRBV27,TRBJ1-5,TGTGCCAACAGAACCGGGACAGGGGGGGGTCAGCCCCAGCATTTT,CANRTGTGGGQPQHF
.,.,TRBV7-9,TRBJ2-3,TGTGCCAGCCTTTCTGGACATTGGAACACAGATACGCAGTATTTT,CASLSGHWNTDTQYF
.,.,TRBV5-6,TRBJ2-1,TGTGCCAGCAGCTTGAACGCAGGGAAAGGCAAGTGGTTCTTC,CASSLNAGKGKWFF
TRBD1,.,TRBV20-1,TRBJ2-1,TGCAGTGCGGTGGACAGGGGCGTATACAATGAGCAGTTCTTC,CSAVDRGVYNEQFF
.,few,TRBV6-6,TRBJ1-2,TGTGCCAGCAGTTACTCGACCCCCTCCTATGGCTACACCTTC,CASSYSTPSYGYTF
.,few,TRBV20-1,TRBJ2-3,TGCAGTGCTAGAGATGTAACAGATACGCAGTATTTT,CSARDVTDTQYF
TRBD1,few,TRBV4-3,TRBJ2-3,TGCGCCAGCAGCCAAGATCCATTGAGGGGGCGAGATTCAGATACGCAGTATTTT,CASSQDPLRGRDSDTQYF
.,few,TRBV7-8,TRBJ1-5,TGTGCCAGCAGCTTATACAGGGTAGAGGGTCAGCCCCAGCATTTT,CASSLYRVEGQPQHF
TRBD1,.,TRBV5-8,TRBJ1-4,TGTGCCAGCAGCCCGGGACAGATAGATAATGAAAAACTGTTTTTT,CASSPGQIDNEKLFF
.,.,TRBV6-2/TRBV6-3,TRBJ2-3,TGTGCCAGCAGGGGAATCAGCACAGATACGCAGTATTTT,CASRGISTDTQYF
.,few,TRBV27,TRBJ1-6,TGTGCCAGCAGTTTAGGGAACTTGGCTAATTCACCCCTCCACTTT,CASSLGNLANSPLHF
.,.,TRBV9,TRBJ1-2,TGTGCCAGCAGCGTGGGACGGGGGGAGTATGGCTACACCTTC,CASSVGRGEYGYTF
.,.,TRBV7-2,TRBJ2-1,TGTGCCAGCAGCGCCACCCGGGACTCGAATAAATGGCAGTTCTTC,CASSATRDSNKWQFF
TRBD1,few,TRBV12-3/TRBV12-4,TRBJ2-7,TGTGCCAGCACCCTGGACAGGATAGGCTCCTACGAGCAGTACTTC,CASTLDRIGSYEQYF
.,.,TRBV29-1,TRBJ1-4,TGCAGCGTTGCCGGGACTGGGCAAGAAAAACTGTTTTTT,CSVAGTGQEKLFF
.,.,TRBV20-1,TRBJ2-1,TGCAGTGCTATGAGACTAGTTGGCCACAATGAGCAGTTCTTC,CSAMRLVGHNEQFF
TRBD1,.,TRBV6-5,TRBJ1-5,TGTGCCAGCAGGAGGACAGGTAGCAATCAGCCCCAGCATTTT,CASRRTGSNQPQHF
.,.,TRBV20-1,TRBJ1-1,TGCAGTGTCATCAAAGGGGGGATCATGATGAACACTGAAGCTTTCTTT,CSVIKGGIMMNTEAFF
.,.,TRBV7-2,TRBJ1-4,TGTGCCGGCAGCCCGCAGGGTACCAATGAAAAACTGTTTTTT,CAGSPQGTNEKLFF
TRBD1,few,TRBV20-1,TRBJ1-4,TGCAGTGCTAGACGGAGCGGGACAGGGCTGGCACCGGGGAATGAAAAACTGTTTTTT,CSARRSGTGLAPGNEKLFF
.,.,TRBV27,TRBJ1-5,TGTGCCAGCAGTACGCCTGGGCGCAATCAGCCCCAGCATTTT,CASSTPGRNQPQHF
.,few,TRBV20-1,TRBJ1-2,TGCAGTGCTAGAGAACCGCGTTGGGACTATGGCTACACCTTC,CSAREPRWDYGYTF
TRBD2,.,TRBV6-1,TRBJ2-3,TGTGCCAGCACCCGACTAGCGTTTAGGGCAGATACGCAGTATTTT,CASTRLAFRADTQYF
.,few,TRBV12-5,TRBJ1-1,TGTGCTAGTGGTTTAGCGGGGAACCCTGAAGCTTTCTTT,CASGLAGNPEAFF
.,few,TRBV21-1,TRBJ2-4,TGTGCCAGCACCACACGGGGGAAGGGACAAAACATTCAGTACTTC,CASTTRGKGQNIQYF
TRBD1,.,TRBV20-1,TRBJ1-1,TGCAGTGCTCCTCGATGGACAGGGGGGCGTACTGAAGCTTTCTTT,CSAPRWTGGRTEAFF
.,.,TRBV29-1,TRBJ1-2,TGCAGCGTCGCTGGACGGATCTATGGCTACACCTTC,CSVAGRIYGYTF